This T cell receptor beta chain was captured in a study of radiation and T cells in renal cell carcinoma. V lost 1 base and J lost 7, with 8 bases in between. This CDR3 is built from 12 residues. Germline CDR1 reads SEHNR; CDR2 reads FQNEAQ (reference sequence). General observations from the study: No pretreatment tumor biopsies were available for baseline clonotypes. Top tumor clonotypes rose in blood 2 weeks post-radiation, then contracted.

Sequencing was performed with immunoSEQ multiplex PCR; in TCRdb, only in-frame clones are kept and a portion is missing. This table holds 95,000 to 150,000 clones, about four fifths found once. The time point here: blood 2 weeks post-SBRT. As to treatment: 15 Gy SBRT to primary tumor, nephrectomy 4 weeks later. Clear cell pathology was present in this patient's renal cell carcinoma. In the case of this clone: No antigen is known for it.

This sequence joins TRBV7-9 and TRBJ2-7; tentatively, D is TRBD2 (6 bases). The sequence derives from a man in his fifties with renal cell carcinoma. The source material was blood, sampled from a patient whose treatment included radiotherapy and nephrectomy. Here the CDR3 reads CASSLDGSEQYF. The DNA of the CDR3 is TGTGCCAGCAGCTTAGACGGGAGTGAGCAGTACTTC.